The following is a T cell receptor (beta chain) sequence with its context. The antigen is undetermined. Assay: immunoSEQ multiplex PCR; the TCRdb copy retains only in-frame clones and omits some. The sample lists some 20,000 clones; less than 98% were seen once. This entry is derived from a study of T cells after posttransplantation cyclophosphamide. General study results and limits: Recipient CMV seropositivity and CMV reactivation strongly tracked TRB clonality. Tissue-infiltrating T cells from skin or gut overlapped little with blood T cells. Donor CD8+ memory clones often dominated recipient blood repertoires at later times.

The V and J ends lost 0 bases and 0 bases respectively, with 8 bases between them. The CDR3 has 16 residues. Germline values: CDR1 SGHAT, CDR2 FQNNGV. Cells defined as naive were viable CD3+CD4+ or CD3+CD8+ and CCR7+CD45RA+CD45RO-CD95-CD27+CD28+. Peripheral blood was collected from the related graft donor on the marrow donation day. Material: naive CD4+ T cells sorted from PBMCs. This clonotype was sampled from a man in his fifties in good health, CMV-negative, and a related stem cell transplant donor. This sequence joins TRBV11-2 and TRBJ1-4; no clear D. CDR3 DNA: TGTGCCAGCAGCTTAGATTCCGGAGCAACTAATGAAAAACTGTTTTTT. Translated, it gives CASSLDSGATNEKLFF.